Listed below are T cell receptor beta chains from one sample, sequenced in a study of shared clonotypes between healthy human individuals. Only in-frame clones appear in the TCRdb table, and some are missing; sequencing was by immunoSEQ multiplex PCR. In the table there are roughly 510,000 clones, over 75% of which are singletons. Source material: PBMCs. The receptors were gathered from a woman aged 40 to 55 in good health. Some clones in this sample may be carry-over from other donors' samples. The CDR3 runs from the conserved cysteine through the conserved F or W. A D gene is named only where the DNA matches it firmly. Size tells how often a clone was seen (once, few, many) or the class of an expanded clone, and some rows leave it out.

length	size	D	V	J	DNA	CDR3
20	.	TRBD2	TRBV10-3	TRBJ2-2	TGTGCCATCAGTGACCAAAGACTAGCGGGAACCAGTAGGGGAACCGGGGAGCTGTTTTTT	CAISDQRLAGTSRGTGELFF
15	.	.	TRBV15	TRBJ1-5	TGTGCCACCAGCAGAGCAGGCCATAGCAATCAGCCCCAGCATTTT	CATSRAGHSNQPQHF
13	.	.	TRBV18	TRBJ2-5	TGTGCCAGCTCACCACCGTCCTTCGAGACCCAGTACTTC	CASSPPSFETQYF
12	.	.	TRBV2	TRBJ1-1	TGTGCCAGCGACGACAGGTGGAGTGAAGCTTTCTTT	CASDDRWSEAFF
17	.	TRBD2	TRBV15	TRBJ2-3	TGTGCCACCAGCAGCCCTGGACTAGCGGGAGTGGCAGATACGCAGTATTTT	CATSSPGLAGVADTQYF
14	.	.	TRBV14	TRBJ2-1	TGTGCCAGCAGCCCCCGGGACGTCTACAATGAGCAGTTCTTC	CASSPRDVYNEQFF
15	.	TRBD2	TRBV5-1	TRBJ2-2	TGCGCCAGCAGCTTGGTCGGGGGGTTTACCGGGGAGCTGTTTTTT	CASSLVGGFTGELFF
16	.	TRBD1	TRBV6-1	TRBJ1-4	TGTGCCAGCAGTGCCTTGGGACAGGCCATTAATGAAAAACTGTTTTTT	CASSALGQAINEKLFF
15	few	TRBD2	TRBV2	TRBJ2-1	TGTGCCACACGGGGACTAGCGGGAGGTTACAATGAGCAGTTCTTC	CATRGLAGGYNEQFF
14	.	TRBD1	TRBV27	TRBJ2-7	TGTGCCAGCAGAAGACAGGGCTTAACCTACGAGCAGTACTTC	CASRRQGLTYEQYF
14	.	.	TRBV5-4	TRBJ2-5	TGTGCCAGCAGCTTGGGGTCAGCCCAAGAGACCCAGTACTTC	CASSLGSAQETQYF
16	.	.	TRBV28	TRBJ1-1	TGTGCCAGCAGTTTTGGTTATACTGCTACGAAAGGCAAGGCTTTCTTT	CASSFGYTATKGKAFF
13	.	TRBD1	TRBV7-6	TRBJ2-7	TGTGCCAGCAGCCCCGGGACAGGGTCCGAGCAGTACTTC	CASSPGTGSEQYF
16	few	TRBD2	TRBV15	TRBJ2-6	TGTGCCACCAGCAGAGGGGAGGGCTCTGGGGCCAACGTCCTGACTTTC	CATSRGEGSGANVLTF
15	.	.	TRBV15	TRBJ2-5	TGTGCCACCAGCAGAGATCTCAGTGTTAAGGGGACCCAGTACTTC	CATSRDLSVKGTQYF
15	.	TRBD1	TRBV5-1	TRBJ2-7	TGCGCCAGCAGCTTGGGCGGACAGGGGGCCTACGAGCAGTACTTC	CASSLGGQGAYEQYF
15	once	TRBD2	TRBV6-1	TRBJ2-2	TGTGCCAGCACCGGACTAGCGGGAGATACCGGGGAGCTGTTTTTT	CASTGLAGDTGELFF
15	.	TRBD2	TRBV10-3	TRBJ2-1	TGTGCCATCAGCAAGGACGGGGGAGGGTTCAATGAGCAGTTCTTC	CAISKDGGGFNEQFF
14	.	TRBD2	TRBV9	TRBJ2-7	TGTGCCAGCAGCGGAGCGGGAGGGCCCTACGAGCAGTACTTC	CASSGAGGPYEQYF
17	.	.	TRBV9	TRBJ2-1	TGTGCCAGCAGCGTAGGGGGTGGGAGAAGAATATACAATGAGCAGTTCTTC	CASSVGGGRRIYNEQFF
14	.	TRBD1	TRBV5-4	TRBJ1-4	TGTGCCAGCAGCTGGGACAGGGGCGATGAAAAACTGTTTTTT	CASSWDRGDEKLFF
12	.	.	TRBV2	TRBJ1-3	TGTGCCAGCAGAGAACTCCAAAACACCATATATTTT	CASRELQNTIYF
17	.	TRBD1	TRBV28	TRBJ1-5	TGTGCCAGCAATTCCGGGACAGGGGTGGGGTACAATCAGCCCCAGCATTTT	CASNSGTGVGYNQPQHF
15	.	TRBD2	TRBV2	TRBJ2-7	TGTGCCAGCAGTCCATCGGGACTAGCGAGTTACGAGCAGTACTTC	CASSPSGLASYEQYF
14	many	TRBD2	TRBV19	TRBJ2-3	TGTGCCAGCAGTCCGGCGGGAGCTGTAGATACGCAGTATTTT	CASSPAGAVDTQYF
16	few	TRBD1	TRBV2	TRBJ1-4	TGTGCCAGCAGTGACCCGGGACAGGGGATGAGTGAAAAACTGTTTTTT	CASSDPGQGMSEKLFF
15	.	TRBD2	TRBV7-9	TRBJ2-3	TGTGCCAGCAGCCTGCTAGCGGGAGGACCCTATACGCAGTATTTT	CASSLLAGGPYTQYF
21	.	TRBD2	TRBV18	TRBJ2-1	TGTGCCAGCTCACCGAAAGGGTATGGGCTAGCGGGAGAGGGTTCCTACAATGAGCAGTTCTTC	CASSPKGYGLAGEGSYNEQFF
17	once	TRBD2	TRBV7-2	TRBJ2-3	TGTGCCAGCAGCTTAGGGGGTAGCGGGAGTGGCACAGATACGCAGTATTTT	CASSLGGSGSGTDTQYF